This T cell receptor beta chain was sequenced for a study of control samples from healthy donors and cancer patients. Only in-frame clones appear in the TCRdb table, and some are missing; sequencing was by immunoSEQ multiplex PCR. Among around 150,000 clones listed, about 94% were seen once. Sequencing was performed on PBMCs. The receptor's source is a man aged 60 to 75 with colorectal cancer.

The CDR3 DNA reads TGTGCCAGCAGCACGGGCCTAATACCTCCCCATGAGCAGTTCTTC. Its protein is CASSTGLIPPHEQFF. V and J are TRBV5-5 and TRBJ2-1; unclear D gene. Trimming removed 4 bases at V and 8 bases at J, with 19 bases between. The CDR3 consists of 15 residues. Per germline, CDR1 SGHKS and CDR2 YYEKEE (reference sequence).